The T cell receptor (beta chain) described here comes from a study of memory CD4+ T cells and cytomegalovirus serostatus. Study at large: Healthy Belgian adult donors included several CMV-positive and 24 CMV-negative people.

Single viable CD3+CD4+CD8-CD45RO+ cells were sorted as the memory CD4+ T cells. Concerning this clone itself: Antigen: not known.

CDR3 length equals 16 residues. The V end lost 7 bases, the J end lost 1 base, and 19 bases lay between the germline ends. The germline V gene encodes CDR1 LNHDA and CDR2 SQIVND (reference sequence). TCRdb's table, derived via immunoSEQ multiplex PCR, lists solely in-frame clones and lacks some. The sample includes tens of thousands of clones, less than 80% of them seen just once. Study results and limitations: Each of approximately 73 CMV-associated TCRbeta sequences occurred in one to five individuals. Median bootstrapped AUC for CMV status was approximately 0.95 originally, around 0.91 US-trained.

J is TRBJ1-1 and V is TRBV19; D gene unclear. Sequencing used memory CD4+ T cells from blood. This TCR was recovered from an adult in good health and CMV-seronegative. The CDR3: CASIYEIGRENTEAFF. The DNA of the CDR3 is TGTGCCAGTATCTACGAAATCGGAAGGGAGAACACTGAAGCTTTCTTT.